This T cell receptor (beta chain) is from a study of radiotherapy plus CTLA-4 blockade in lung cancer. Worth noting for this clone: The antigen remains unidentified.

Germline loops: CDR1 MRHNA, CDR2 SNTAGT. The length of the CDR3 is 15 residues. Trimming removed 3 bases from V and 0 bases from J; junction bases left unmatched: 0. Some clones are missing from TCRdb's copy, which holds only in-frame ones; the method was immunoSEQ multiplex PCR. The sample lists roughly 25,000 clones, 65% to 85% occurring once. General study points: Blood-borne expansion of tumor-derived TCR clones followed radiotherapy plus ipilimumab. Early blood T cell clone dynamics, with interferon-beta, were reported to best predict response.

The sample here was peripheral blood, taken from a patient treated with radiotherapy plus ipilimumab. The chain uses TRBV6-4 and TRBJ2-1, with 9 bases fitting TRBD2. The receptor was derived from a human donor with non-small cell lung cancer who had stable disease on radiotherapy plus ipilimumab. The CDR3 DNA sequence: TGTGCCAGCAGTGAGACTAGCGGCTCCTACAATGAGCAGTTCTTC. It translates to CASSETSGSYNEQFF.